Here is one T cell receptor (beta chain) with its context. This sample was taken from a study of blood T cell repertoires in COVID-19. Here immunoSEQ multiplex PCR was the method, and the copy in TCRdb shows in-frame clones only, minus some. The sample gives 130,000 to 150,000 clones, around 84% of which show up once; about 38% is in the top ten. This receptor was obtained from a human donor in a cohort sampled during active COVID-19. Sample: peripheral blood.

The CDR3 DNA follows: TGTGCCAGCAGCTCAGGGGGCAGCGGTAATGAAAAACTGTTTTTT. It specifies CASSSGGSGNEKLFF. The V gene is TRBV6-5, the J gene TRBJ1-4; 8 bases line up with TRBD1. Per the germline V gene, CDR1 is MNHEY and CDR2 is SVGAGI. Losses at the gene ends were 6 bases for V and 4 bases for J; bases not matched to a gene: 7. The CDR3 sequence is 15 residues long.